Following are 25 T cell receptor beta chains from one sample sequenced in a study of T cells in localized non-small cell lung cancer (dated by TCRdb to about 2020). The receptor library was made with the immunoSEQ multiplex PCR assay. TCRdb took this table from immuneACCESS and kept in-frame rearrangements with V and J called. Such tables lack part of the clones; where checked against another copy, unresolved V genes explain under half of the gap, and the rest is unexplained. A total of thousands of clones appear in this sample, around 43% of them only once. The ten biggest clones cover around a sixth of the sample. Sequences were derived from lung tumor tissue, sampled before any cancer treatment. The receptors were sampled from a male donor at least 60 years old with stage I lung adenocarcinoma.

The V call is TRBV29-1, the J call TRBJ2-7; possible D gene TRBD2, 5 bases. With 3 bases removed from V and 6 bases from J, the gap between germline ends came to 15 bases. This CDR3 has 13 residues. Germline-derived CDR1 and CDR2 are SQVTM and ANQGSEA. This CDR3 is CSVEGRRTIEQYF. The DNA for the CDR3 is TGCAGCGTTGAGGGGAGACGGACGATCGAGCAGTACTTC.

J is TRBJ2-7 and V is TRBV28; D is ambiguous. Per the germline V gene, CDR1 is MDHEN and CDR2 is SYDVKM. This CDR3 has 12 residues. V lost 1 base to trimming and J lost 4 bases, with 5 bases between them. CDR3 nucleotides: TGTGCCAGCAGTTTATTATTTTACGAGCAGTACTTC. Translated, it gives CASSLLFYEQYF.

The J gene is TRBJ1-2, the V gene TRBV28, with D unresolved. Trimming took 2 bases from V and 4 from J, leaving 11 bases between them. CDR3 length: 14 amino acids. Germline CDR1 is MDHEN and CDR2 is SYDVKM. For the CDR3, the DNA is TGTGCCAGCAGTTTAATGCCCGAGACCTATGGCTACACCTTC. It specifies CASSLMPETYGYTF.

The rearrangement links TRBV25-1 to TRBJ1-2, with 7 bases lining up with TRBD1. CDR3 length equals 14 residues. The V and J ends lost 4 bases and 4 bases, in that order; junction bases with no gene match: 6. Germline V gene lookup returns CDR1 MGHDK and CDR2 SYGVNS. CDR3 bases: TGTGCCAGCAGTGCAGGGGGTCTAGCCTATGGCTACACCTTC. Residues: CASSAGGLAYGYTF.

By share of the sample, this clone is medium-sized (0.01 to 0.1%). This CDR3 reads CASREGTSRGIQYF. Here the CDR3 DNA reads TGTGCCAGCAGGGAGGGTACCTCTAGGGGCATTCAGTACTTC. The rearrangement uses TRBV6-8 and TRBJ2-4; D is possibly TRBD2 (6 bases). The CDR3 extends over 14 amino acids. The germline gives CDR1 MNHGY, CDR2 SAAAGT. Trimming cost V 6 bases and J 9 bases, with 18 bases left between them.

This clone was found a few times. The CDR3 loop is CASRVAGYSPLHF. In nucleotides, the CDR3 is TGTGCCAGCAGAGTCGCAGGGTATTCACCCCTCCACTTT. The chain carries TRBV6-8 and TRBJ1-6; a possible D gene is TRBD1 (5 bases). Trimming cost V 6 bases and J 8 bases, with 11 bases left between them. The CDR3 is made up of 13 amino acids. CDR1 is MNHGY and CDR2 is SAAAGT in the germline V gene.

The chain joins TRBV23-1 to TRBJ1-5, with D unclear. TRBV23-1 qualifies as an ORF whose function is uncertain. V was clipped by 2 bases and J by 0 bases, with 17 bases between them. This CDR3 has 18 residues. The DNA of the CDR3 is TGCGCCAGCAGTCAAATAGTTGCCGACAAGTATAGCAATCAGCCCCAGCATTTT. This sequence encodes CASSQIVADKYSNQPQHF.

This rearrangement joins TRBV29-1 to TRBJ1-1, with D possibly being TRBD1 (6 bases). Trimming took 7 bases from V and 4 from J, leaving 19 bases between them. Germline V gene data show CDR1 as SQVTM and CDR2 as ANQGSEA. The CDR3 has 14 residues. The CDR3 loop is CSAIPPGQFTEAFF. CDR3 DNA sequence: TGCAGCGCCATACCACCTGGACAGTTCACTGAAGCTTTCTTT.

The chain links TRBV19 to TRBJ2-2, with 11 bases lining up with TRBD2. CDR1 LNHDA and CDR2 SQIVND come from the germline V gene (reference sequence). The length of the CDR3 is 14 residues. After removal of 9 bases from V and 5 bases from J, the junction contained 5 bases not matched to a gene. The CDR3 DNA reads as TGTGCCAGCGGACTAGCGGGCGGGACCGGGGAGCTGTTTTTT. It is translated as CASGLAGGTGELFF.

This clone was picked up a small number of times. V and J are TRBV27 and TRBJ2-2, with unresolved D. There are 15 residues in the CDR3. Germline lookup yields CDR1 MNHEY and CDR2 SMNVEV (reference sequence). The ends were cut back, 4 bases at V and 0 bases at J, with 9 bases in the middle. DNA of the CDR3: TGTGCCAGCAGTTATTCGACGTCGAACACCGGGGAGCTGTTTTTT. Translated: CASSYSTSNTGELFF.

The gene calls are TRBV19 and TRBJ2-1, with D perhaps matching TRBD1 or TRBD2 (5 bases each). CDR1 is LNHDA and CDR2 is SQIVND in the germline V gene (reference sequence). The CDR3 sequence is 14 residues long. V lost 1 base and J lost 5, with 9 bases in between. The CDR3 nucleotides are TGTGCCAGTAGTATAGGGGGGATAGACAATGAGCAGTTCTTC. Translation gives CASSIGGIDNEQFF.

The CDR3 here is CSVEETGGGTQYF. CDR3 DNA: TGCAGCGTTGAAGAGACAGGGGGAGGGACCCAGTACTTC. The V gene is TRBV29-1, the J gene TRBJ2-5; TRBD1 aligns across 9 bases. Germline V gene lookup returns CDR1 SQVTM and CDR2 ANQGSEA. The CDR3 length is 13 residues. Unmatched junction bases numbered 3, after V lost 0 bases and J lost 7 bases.

This clone has just one count. CDR3: CSGGTANTEAFF. The CDR3 coding sequence is TGCAGCGGCGGGACAGCGAACACTGAAGCTTTCTTT. V and J are TRBV29-1 and TRBJ1-1, with TRBD1 identical over 7 bases. Germline V gene sequence: CDR1 SQVTM, CDR2 ANQGSEA. Losses at the gene ends were 7 bases for V and 1 base for J; bases not matched to a gene: 3. The CDR3 runs 12 residues.

The chain carries TRBV5-1 and TRBJ2-5; a weak D match, TRBD2 (5 bases). Trimming removed 0 bases at V and 4 bases at J, with 16 bases between. Per the germline V gene, CDR1 is SGHRS and CDR2 is YFSETQ. There are 16 residues in the CDR3. The CDR3: CASSLAVSGNIETQYF. The CDR3 region has the DNA TGCGCCAGCAGCTTGGCCGTTTCGGGGAATATAGAGACCCAGTACTTC.

This chain uses TRBV11-3 with TRBJ2-5, with D unresolved. Trimming removed 5 bases from V and 2 bases from J, with 18 bases in between. Germline CDR1 reads SGHNT; CDR2 reads YENEEA. CDR3 length: 16 amino acids. The CDR3 reads CASSPPPNSLQETQYF. CDR3 DNA: TGTGCCAGCAGCCCCCCACCCAACAGTTTACAAGAGACCCAGTACTTC.

The rearrangement links TRBV19 to TRBJ2-5, with 12 bases identical to TRBD1. V shed 5 bases, J shed 5 bases, and the junction held 6 bases outside the gene matches. There are 15 residues in the CDR3. From germline, CDR1 is LNHDA and CDR2 SQIVND (reference sequence). The CDR3 region is CASSPGTGGEETQYF. The CDR3, as DNA: TGTGCCAGTAGTCCAGGGACAGGGGGCGAGGAGACCCAGTACTTC.

This clone counts as medium-sized. CDR3: CASSRAENQETQYF. The CDR3 bases are TGTGCCAGCAGCCGAGCGGAGAACCAAGAGACCCAGTACTTC. The chain couples TRBV6-8 to TRBJ2-5; D perhaps matches TRBD2 (5 bases). The V end was cut by 6 bases, the J end by 0 bases, with 11 bases between. Germline V gene lookup returns CDR1 MNHGY and CDR2 SAAAGT. CDR3 length: 14 residues.

The chain recombines TRBV19 with TRBJ2-7; D gene unclear. Germline-derived CDR1 and CDR2 are LNHDA and SQIVND (reference sequence). The CDR3 loop spans 14 amino acids. Trimming stripped 3 bases from V and 9 bases from J, with 18 bases between. In DNA, the CDR3 is TGTGCCAGTAGTATTTCCCGGAGCAATAAGGTGCAGTACTTC. This translates into CASSISRSNKVQYF. Together with reference TRBV19 and TRBJ2-7, the CDR3 gives the full variable domain: DGGITQSPKYLFRKEGQNVTLSCEQNLNHDAMYWYRQDPGQGLRLIYYSQIVNDFQKGDIAEGYSVSREKKESFPLTVTSAQKNPTAFYLCASSISRSNKVQYFGPGTRLTVT.

The rearrangement uses TRBV19 and TRBJ2-1; weak D call: TRBD2 (5 bases). The CDR3 runs to 13 residues. The germline V gene encodes CDR1 LNHDA and CDR2 SQIVND (reference sequence). Trimming stripped 3 bases from V and 9 bases from J, with 12 bases between. CDR3 DNA sequence: TGTGCCAGTAGTATTGAAGAGGGCACTGAGCAGTTCTTC. Its protein product is CASSIEEGTEQFF.

The chain employs TRBV28 and TRBJ1-5, with D unclear. This CDR3 has 15 residues. The ends were cut back, 7 bases at V and 4 bases at J, with 17 bases in the middle. Per the germline V gene, CDR1 is MDHEN and CDR2 is SYDVKM. The CDR3 nucleotides are TGTGCCAGCACCCAAATGACAATCCCTAATCAGCCCCAGCATTTT. Translation gives CASTQMTIPNQPQHF.

The rearrangement uses TRBV11-3 and TRBJ2-2; the match to TRBD1 covers 11 bases. The ends lost 5 bases at V and 4 bases at J; junction bases unmatched: 6. Per germline, CDR1 SGHNT and CDR2 YENEEA. The CDR3 is 16 amino acids. The CDR3 sequence: CASSQGQGASTGELFF. The CDR3 region has the DNA TGTGCCAGCAGCCAAGGACAGGGGGCGAGCACCGGGGAGCTGTTTTTT.

This sequence joins TRBV18 and TRBJ2-7; TRBD2 aligns across 8 bases. Unmatched junction bases numbered 1, after V lost 0 bases and J lost 0 bases. There are 15 residues in the CDR3. Germline CDR1 KGHSH, CDR2 LQKENI. CDR3 nucleotides: TGTGCCAGCTCACCACCCAGCGGGAGCTCCTACGAGCAGTACTTC. This codes for CASSPPSGSSYEQYF.

As concerns this clone: The read terminates 1 residue before the CDR3 end, so the remaining end is supplied by the germline J gene. V usage is TRBV10-3 and J usage is TRBJ2-1; 9 bases map to TRBD1. V shed 2 bases, J shed 2 bases, and the junction held 4 bases outside the gene matches. Germline V gene data show CDR1 as ENHRY and CDR2 as SYGVKD. The CDR3 is made up of 16 amino acids. The sequenced CDR3 bases are TGTGCCATCAGTGAGAGAGGGACAGGGACCTACAATGAGCAGTTC. Protein: CAISERGTGTYNEQF. The whole CDR3 protein is CAISERGTGTYNEQFF.

The J gene is TRBJ2-3, the V gene TRBV18; D uncertain. CDR3 length: 15 amino acids. V lost 3 bases to trimming and J lost 2 bases, with 12 bases between them. The V gene's germline CDR1 is KGHSH and CDR2 LQKENI. CDR3 sequence: CASSPSVQATDTQYF. CDR3 coding DNA: TGTGCCAGCTCACCTTCCGTCCAGGCCACAGATACGCAGTATTTT.

This chain uses TRBV1 with TRBJ2-3; the table calls TRBD2, which could not be checked here. TRBV1 is a documented pseudogene. The CDR3 loop spans 13 amino acids. CDR3 bases: TGCGCCAGCAGCCAAGAGAGGAGGGATACGCAGTATTTT. Encoded protein: CASSQERRDTQYF.